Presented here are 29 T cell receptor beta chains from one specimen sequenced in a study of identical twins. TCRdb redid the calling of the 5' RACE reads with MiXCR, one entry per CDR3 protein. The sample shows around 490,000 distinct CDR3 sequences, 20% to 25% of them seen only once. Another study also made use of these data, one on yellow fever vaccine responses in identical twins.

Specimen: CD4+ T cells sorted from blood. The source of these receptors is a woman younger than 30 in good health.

The CDR3 here is CSVVKSNYGYTF. In DNA form, the CDR3 reads TGCAGCGTTGTCAAGTCTAACTATGGCTACACCTTC. The chain recombines TRBV29-1 with TRBJ1-2; the D is unclear. CDR1 is SQVTM and CDR2 is ANQGSEA in the germline V gene. The CDR3 consists of 12 residues. Deletions cut 4 bases from V and 0 bases from J, with 6 bases between.

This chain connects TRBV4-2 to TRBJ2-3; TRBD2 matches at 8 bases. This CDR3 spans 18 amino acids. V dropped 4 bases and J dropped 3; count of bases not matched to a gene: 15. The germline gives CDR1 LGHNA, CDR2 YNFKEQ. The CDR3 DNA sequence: TGTGCCAGCAGCCCACCCGGGGGAGCGGGAGCGGGGACAGATACGCAGTATTTT. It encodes CASSPPGGAGAGTDTQYF.

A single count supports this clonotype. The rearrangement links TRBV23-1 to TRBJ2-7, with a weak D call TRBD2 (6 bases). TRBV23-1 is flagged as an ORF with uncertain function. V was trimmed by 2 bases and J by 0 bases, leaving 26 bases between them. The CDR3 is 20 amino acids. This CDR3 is CASSQPRDWRKPENSYEQYF. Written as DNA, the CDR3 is TGCGCCAGCAGTCAACCAAGGGACTGGAGAAAGCCGGAGAACTCCTACGAGCAGTACTTC.

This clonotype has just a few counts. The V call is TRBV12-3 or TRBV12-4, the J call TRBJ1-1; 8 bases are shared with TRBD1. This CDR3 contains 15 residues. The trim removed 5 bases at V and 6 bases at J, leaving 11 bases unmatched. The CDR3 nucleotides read TGTGCCAGCAGTCCCCGGACAGGGAGATGGGCTGAAGCTTTCTTT. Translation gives CASSPRTGRWAEAFF.

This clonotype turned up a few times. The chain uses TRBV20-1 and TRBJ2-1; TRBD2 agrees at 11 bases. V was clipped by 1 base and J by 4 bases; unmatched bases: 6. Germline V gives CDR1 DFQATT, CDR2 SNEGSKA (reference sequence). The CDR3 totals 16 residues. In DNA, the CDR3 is TGCAGTGCTAGAGCGGGAGGGACTAGCGGATACAATGAGCAGTTCTTC. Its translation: CSARAGGTSGYNEQFF.

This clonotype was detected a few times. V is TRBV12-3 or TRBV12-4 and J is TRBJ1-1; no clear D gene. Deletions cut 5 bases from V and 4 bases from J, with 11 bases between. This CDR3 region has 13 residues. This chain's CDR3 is CASSRTYVTEAFF. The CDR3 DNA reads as TGTGCCAGCAGTAGGACCTACGTCACTGAAGCTTTCTTT.

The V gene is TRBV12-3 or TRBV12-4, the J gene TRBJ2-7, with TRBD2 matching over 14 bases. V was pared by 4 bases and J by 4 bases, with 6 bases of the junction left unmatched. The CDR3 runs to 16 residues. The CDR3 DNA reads TGTGCCAGCAGTTCAGGACTAGCGGGAGGACCATACGAGCAGTACTTC. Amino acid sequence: CASSSGLAGGPYEQYF.

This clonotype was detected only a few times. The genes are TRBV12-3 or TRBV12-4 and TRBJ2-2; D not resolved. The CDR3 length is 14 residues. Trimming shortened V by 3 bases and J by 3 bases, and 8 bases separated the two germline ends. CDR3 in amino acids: CASSFDRHTGELFF. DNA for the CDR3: TGTGCCAGCAGTTTTGACCGACACACCGGGGAGCTGTTTTTT.

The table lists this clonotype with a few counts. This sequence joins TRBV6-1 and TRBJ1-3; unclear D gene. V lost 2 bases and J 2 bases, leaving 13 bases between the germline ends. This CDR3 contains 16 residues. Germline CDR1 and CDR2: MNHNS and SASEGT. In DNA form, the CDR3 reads TGTGCCAGCAGTGAATCGAATCAAAGGCCTGGAAACACCATATATTTT. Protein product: CASSESNQRPGNTIYF.

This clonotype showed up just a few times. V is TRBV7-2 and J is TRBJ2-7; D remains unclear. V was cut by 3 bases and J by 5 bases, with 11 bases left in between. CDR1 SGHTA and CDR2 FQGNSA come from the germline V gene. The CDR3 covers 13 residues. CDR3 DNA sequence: TGTGCCAGCAGCTTGGGCCGGTACAACGAGCAGTACGTC. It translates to CASSLGRYNEQYV.

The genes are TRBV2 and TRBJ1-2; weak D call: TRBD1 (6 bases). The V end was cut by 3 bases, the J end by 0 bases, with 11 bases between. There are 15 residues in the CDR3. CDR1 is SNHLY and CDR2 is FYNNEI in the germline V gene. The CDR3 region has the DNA TGTGCCAGCAGTGATCCGACAGGCGCTAACTATGGCTACACCTTC. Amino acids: CASSDPTGANYGYTF.

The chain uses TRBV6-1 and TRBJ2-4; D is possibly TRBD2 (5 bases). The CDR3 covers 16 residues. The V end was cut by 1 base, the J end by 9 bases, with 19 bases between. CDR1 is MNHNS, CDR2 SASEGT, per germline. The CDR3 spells CASSEVNRQRGSIQYF. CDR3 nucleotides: TGTGCCAGCAGTGAAGTAAATCGGCAACGAGGGAGCATTCAGTACTTC.

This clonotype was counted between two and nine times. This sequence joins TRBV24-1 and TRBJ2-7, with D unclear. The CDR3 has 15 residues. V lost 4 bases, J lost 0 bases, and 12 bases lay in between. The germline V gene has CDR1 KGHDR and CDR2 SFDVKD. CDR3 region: CATSDGRRSSYEQYF. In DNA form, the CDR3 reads TGTGCCACCAGTGACGGTAGGCGGTCCTCCTACGAGCAGTACTTC.

In DNA form, the CDR3 reads TGCAGTGCTTCGCCGGTCGGGCTAGCGGACTACGAGCAGTACTTC. Translated: CSASPVGLADYEQYF. The rearrangement links TRBV20-1 to TRBJ2-7; 7 positions agree with TRBD2. The length of the CDR3 is 15 residues. J gave up 3 bases and V 5 bases, and 13 bases lay outside the gene matches. In germline, CDR1 is DFQATT, CDR2 SNEGSKA (reference sequence).

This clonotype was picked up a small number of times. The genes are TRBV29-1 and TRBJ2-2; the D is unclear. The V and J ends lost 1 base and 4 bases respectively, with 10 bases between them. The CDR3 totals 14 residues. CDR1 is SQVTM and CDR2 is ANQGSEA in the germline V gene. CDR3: CSVEVALITGELFF. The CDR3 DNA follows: TGCAGCGTTGAAGTGGCACTGATCACCGGGGAGCTGTTTTTT.

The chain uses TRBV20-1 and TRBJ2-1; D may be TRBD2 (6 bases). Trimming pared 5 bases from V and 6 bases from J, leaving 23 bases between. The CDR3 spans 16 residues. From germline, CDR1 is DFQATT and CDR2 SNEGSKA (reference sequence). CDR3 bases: TGCAGTGCTGGAAAGCGGGCCGATCGCCTCATCAATGAGCAGTTCTTC. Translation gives CSAGKRADRLINEQFF.

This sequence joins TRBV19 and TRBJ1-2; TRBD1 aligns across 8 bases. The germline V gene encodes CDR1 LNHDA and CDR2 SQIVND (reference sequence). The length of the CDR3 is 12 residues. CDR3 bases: TGTGCTTCCGAAAGGACAGGGTATGGCTACACCTTC. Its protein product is CASERTGYGYTF.

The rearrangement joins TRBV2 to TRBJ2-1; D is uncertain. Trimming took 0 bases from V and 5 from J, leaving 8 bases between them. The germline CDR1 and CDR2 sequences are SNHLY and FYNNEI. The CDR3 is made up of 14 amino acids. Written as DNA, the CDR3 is TGTGCCAGCAGTGAAGCGCTCACCCACAATGAGCAGTTCTTC. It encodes CASSEALTHNEQFF.

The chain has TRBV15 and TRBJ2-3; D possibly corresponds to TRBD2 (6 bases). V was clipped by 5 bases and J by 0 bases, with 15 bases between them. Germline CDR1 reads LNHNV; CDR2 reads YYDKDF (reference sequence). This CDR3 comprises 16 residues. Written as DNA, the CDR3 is TGTGCCACCAGCCTTAGGGGACTCCAAAGCACAGATACGCAGTATTTT. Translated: CATSLRGLQSTDTQYF.

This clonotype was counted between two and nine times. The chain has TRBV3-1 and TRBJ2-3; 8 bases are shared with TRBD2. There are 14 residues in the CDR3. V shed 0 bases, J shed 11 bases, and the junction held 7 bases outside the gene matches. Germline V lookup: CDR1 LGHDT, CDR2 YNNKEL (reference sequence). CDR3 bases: TGTGCCAGCAGCCAAGAGGCTAGCGGGTCAAGGCAGTATTTT. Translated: CASSQEASGSRQYF.

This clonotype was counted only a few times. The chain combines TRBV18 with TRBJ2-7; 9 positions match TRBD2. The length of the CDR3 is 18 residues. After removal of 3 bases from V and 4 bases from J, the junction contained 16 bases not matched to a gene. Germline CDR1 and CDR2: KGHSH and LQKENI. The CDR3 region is CASSPPIGPGLALYEQYF. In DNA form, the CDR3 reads TGTGCCAGCTCACCCCCGATTGGGCCGGGACTAGCTCTATACGAGCAGTACTTC.

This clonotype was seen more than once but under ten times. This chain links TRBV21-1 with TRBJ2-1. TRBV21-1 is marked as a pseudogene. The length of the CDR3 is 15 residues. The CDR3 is CASSKHPSSYNEQFF. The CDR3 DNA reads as TGTGCCAGCAGCAAACACCCGAGCTCCTACAATGAGCAGTTCTTC.

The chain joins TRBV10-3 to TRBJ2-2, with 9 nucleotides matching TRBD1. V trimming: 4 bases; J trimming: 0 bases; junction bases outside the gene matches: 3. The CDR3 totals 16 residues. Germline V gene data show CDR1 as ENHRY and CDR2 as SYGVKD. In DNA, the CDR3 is TGTGCCATCAGTGGAACAGGGGGCCCGAACACCGGGGAGCTGTTTTTT. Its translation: CAISGTGGPNTGELFF.

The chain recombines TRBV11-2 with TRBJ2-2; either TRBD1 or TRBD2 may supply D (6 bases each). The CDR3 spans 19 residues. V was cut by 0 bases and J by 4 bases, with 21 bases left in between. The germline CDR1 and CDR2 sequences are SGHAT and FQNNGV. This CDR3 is CASSLEPPGRGPFTGELFF. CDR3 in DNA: TGTGCCAGCAGCTTAGAGCCCCCTGGACGGGGGCCTTTCACCGGGGAGCTGTTTTTT.

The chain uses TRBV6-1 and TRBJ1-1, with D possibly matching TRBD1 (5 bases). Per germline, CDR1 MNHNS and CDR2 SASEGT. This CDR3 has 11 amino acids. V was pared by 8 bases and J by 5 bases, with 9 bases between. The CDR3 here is CASGGGTEAFF. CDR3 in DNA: TGTGCCAGCGGGGGGGGGACTGAAGCTTTCTTT.

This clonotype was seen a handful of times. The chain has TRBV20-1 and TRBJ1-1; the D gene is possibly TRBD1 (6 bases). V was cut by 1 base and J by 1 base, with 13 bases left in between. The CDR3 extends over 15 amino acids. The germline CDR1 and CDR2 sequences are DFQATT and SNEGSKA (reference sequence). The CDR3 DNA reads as TGCAGTGCTAGAGCTCGGGGCAGGGGGAACACTGAAGCTTTCTTT. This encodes CSARARGRGNTEAFF.

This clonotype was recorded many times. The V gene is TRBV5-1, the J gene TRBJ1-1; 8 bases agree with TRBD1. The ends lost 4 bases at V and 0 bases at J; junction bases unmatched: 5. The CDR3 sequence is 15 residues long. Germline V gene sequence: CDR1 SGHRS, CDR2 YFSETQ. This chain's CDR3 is CASSQGATLNTEAFF. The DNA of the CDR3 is TGCGCCAGCAGCCAGGGGGCTACCTTGAACACTGAAGCTTTCTTT.

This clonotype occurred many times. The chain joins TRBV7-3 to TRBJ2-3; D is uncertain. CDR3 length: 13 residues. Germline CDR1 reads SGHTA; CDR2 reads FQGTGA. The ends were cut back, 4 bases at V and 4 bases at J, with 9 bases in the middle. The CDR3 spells CASSSALSDTQYF. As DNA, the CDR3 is TGTGCCAGCAGCTCCGCCCTATCAGATACGCAGTATTTT.

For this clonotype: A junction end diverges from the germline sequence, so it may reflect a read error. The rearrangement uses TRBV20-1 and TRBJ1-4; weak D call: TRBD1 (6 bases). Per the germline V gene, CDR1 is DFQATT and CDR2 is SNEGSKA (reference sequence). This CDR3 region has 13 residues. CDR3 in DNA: TGCAGTGCTAGTCGCCTGGAGGGGGGAAAACTGTCTTTT. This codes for CSASRLEGGKLSF.